This TCR beta chain was obtained from a study of cytomegalovirus exposure and HLA in healthy donors. Findings and limits, study-wide: Researchers left out some V segments, among them TRBV6-2 and TRBV6-3, as indistinguishable.

The ends were cut back, 2 bases at V and 7 bases at J, with 13 bases in the middle. Per germline, CDR1 SGHTA and CDR2 FQGNSA. The CDR3 runs to 14 residues. Both 60 Vbeta primers and 13 Jbeta primers went into the PCR. TCRdb keeps only in-frame clones here, not all; method: immunoSEQ multiplex PCR. This sample has under 200,000 clones, with around 79% found just once. Turning to this clone: Its antigen is still unknown.

The receptor's source is a middle-aged woman in good health and CMV-seronegative. The sequencing sample was made of PBMCs. The rearrangement links TRBV7-2 to TRBJ2-3; the D gene is possibly TRBD2 (6 bases). CDR3 region: CASSLPGEKYTQYF. Here the CDR3 DNA reads TGTGCCAGCAGCTTACCGGGGGAAAAATATACGCAGTATTTT.